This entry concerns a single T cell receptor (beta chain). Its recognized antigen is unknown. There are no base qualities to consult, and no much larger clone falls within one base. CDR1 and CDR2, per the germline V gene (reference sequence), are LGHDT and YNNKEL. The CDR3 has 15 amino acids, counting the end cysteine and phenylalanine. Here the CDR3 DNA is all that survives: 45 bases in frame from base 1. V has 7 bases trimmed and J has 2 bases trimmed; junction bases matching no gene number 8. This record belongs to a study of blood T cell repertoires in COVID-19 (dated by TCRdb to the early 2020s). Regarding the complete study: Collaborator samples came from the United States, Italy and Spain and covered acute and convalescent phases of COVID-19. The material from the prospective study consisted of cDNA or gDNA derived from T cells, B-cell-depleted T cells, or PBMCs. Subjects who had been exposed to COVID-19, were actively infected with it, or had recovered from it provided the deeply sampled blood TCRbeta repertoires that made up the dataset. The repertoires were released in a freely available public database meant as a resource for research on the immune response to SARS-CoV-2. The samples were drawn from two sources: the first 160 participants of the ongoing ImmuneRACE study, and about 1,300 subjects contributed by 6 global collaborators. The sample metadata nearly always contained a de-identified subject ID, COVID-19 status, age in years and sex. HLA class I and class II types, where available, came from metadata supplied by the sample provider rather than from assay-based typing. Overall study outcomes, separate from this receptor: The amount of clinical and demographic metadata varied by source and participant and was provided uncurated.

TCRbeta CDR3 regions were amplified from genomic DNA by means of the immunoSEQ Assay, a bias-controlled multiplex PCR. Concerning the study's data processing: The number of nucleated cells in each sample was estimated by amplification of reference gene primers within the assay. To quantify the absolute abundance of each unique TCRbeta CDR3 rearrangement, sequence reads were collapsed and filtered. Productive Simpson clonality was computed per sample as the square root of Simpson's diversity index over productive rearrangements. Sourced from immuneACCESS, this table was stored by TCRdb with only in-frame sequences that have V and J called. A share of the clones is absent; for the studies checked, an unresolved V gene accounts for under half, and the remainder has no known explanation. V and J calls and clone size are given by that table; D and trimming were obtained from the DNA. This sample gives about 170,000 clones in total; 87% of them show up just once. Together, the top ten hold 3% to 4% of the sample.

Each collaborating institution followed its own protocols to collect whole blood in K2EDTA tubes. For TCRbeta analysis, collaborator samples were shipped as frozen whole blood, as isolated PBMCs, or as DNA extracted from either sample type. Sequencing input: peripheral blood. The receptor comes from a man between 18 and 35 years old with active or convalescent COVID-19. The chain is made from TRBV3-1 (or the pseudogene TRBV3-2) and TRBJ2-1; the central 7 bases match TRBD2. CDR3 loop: CASTPSGVTYNEQFF. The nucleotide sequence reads TGTGCCAGCACACCCAGCGGGGTCACCTACAATGAGCAGTTCTTC.